The rows below give T cell receptor beta chains drawn from one sample of a study of blood T cells in healthy people across ages. TCRdb reprocessed the 5' RACE reads with MiXCR, giving one entry per CDR3 protein. The sample lists a few hundred thousand distinct CDR3 sequences, about half occurring once. Sequenced material: blood. The receptors stem from a man aged 55-75 years in good health. CDR3s include the opening cysteine and the closing phenylalanine or tryptophan. The D gene is left open where the match is weak. For some rows the clone size is stated as once, few or many, or as a class when expanded; others skip it.

v_gene	j_gene	d_gene	abundance	CDR3nt	CDR3aa
TRBV20-1	TRBJ2-3	-	-	TGCAGTGCGGACCTTGGAGATATGCAGTATTTT	CSADLGDMQYF
TRBV6-6	TRBJ2-7	TRBD1	few	TGTGCCAGCAGGCCCACCGGGACAGGGCCCCACGAGCAGTACTTC	CASRPTGTGPHEQYF
TRBV20-1	TRBJ2-1	-	-	TGCAGTGCTAGTGTTCGCTCGGCTTTCAATGAGCAGTTCTTC	CSASVRSAFNEQFF
TRBV20-1	TRBJ2-7	TRBD2	-	TGCAGTGCCCCCCGGGGGAGGGGACGCGAGCAGTACTTC	CSAPRGRGREQYF
TRBV6-2/TRBV6-3	TRBJ2-7	-	-	TGTGCCAGCAAGGAGGGAGCGAGGGGGCAGTACTTC	CASKEGARGQYF
TRBV20-1	TRBJ2-3	-	-	TGCAGTGCTAGAGGAGCGACAGGCCGCACAGATACGCAGTATTTT	CSARGATGRTDTQYF
TRBV20-1	TRBJ2-4	-	-	TGCAGTGCACCCGACAGAGACAAAGACATTCAGTACTTC	CSAPDRDKDIQYF
TRBV9	TRBJ2-5	-	many	TGTGCCAGCTCCCGGCGGATGCAAGAGACCCAGTACTTC	CASSRRMQETQYF
TRBV7-8	TRBJ2-1	-	-	TGTGCCAGCAGCTTACATGGCAGGGGCAATGAGCAGTTCTTC	CASSLHGRGNEQFF
TRBV30	TRBJ1-5	TRBD1	-	TGTGCCGCCGGGACAGGGTTAAATCAGCCCCAGCATTTT	CAAGTGLNQPQHF
TRBV7-2	TRBJ2-7	-	-	TGTGCCAGCACCCGAGGAGGAACCCCCTACGAGCAGTACTTC	CASTRGGTPYEQYF
TRBV29-1	TRBJ2-1	TRBD2	-	TGCAGCGTTGAAGCCTGGGGGACTAGCGGGAAACCCTACAATGAGCAGTTCTTC	CSVEAWGTSGKPYNEQFF
TRBV4-1	TRBJ1-4	TRBD1	-	TGCGCCAGCAGCCAAGAAGAAGAAAGGACAGGAGATGAAAAACTGTTTTTT	CASSQEEERTGDEKLFF
TRBV28	TRBJ1-1	-	once	TGTGCCAGCAGTTTACGGGTTGGTGAAGCTTTCTTT	CASSLRVGEAFF
TRBV7-2	TRBJ2-7	TRBD2	-	TGTGCCAGCAGCTTGCTAGCGGGATACGAGCAGTACTTC	CASSLLAGYEQYF
TRBV5-1	TRBJ2-5	-	-	TGCGCCAGCAGCTCATTGGGATGGGAGACCCAGTACTTC	CASSSLGWETQYF
TRBV6-5	TRBJ2-7	-	-	TGTGCCAGCAGGCTAGGCGAGTTGGGGGCCCAGTACTTC	CASRLGELGAQYF
TRBV29-1	TRBJ2-1	TRBD1	many	TGCAGCATCGACAGGGGGCGGTTTGGTGAGCAGTTCTTC	CSIDRGRFGEQFF
TRBV7-2	TRBJ2-1	-	-	TGTGCCAGCAGTCCTGGGGCCTCCTACTTCTTC	CASSPGASYFF
TRBV18	TRBJ2-7	TRBD1	-	TGTGCCAGCTCACCATTACGGACAGGGGCAAACGAGCAGTACTTC	CASSPLRTGANEQYF
TRBV20-1	TRBJ1-6	TRBD1	once	TGCAGTGCACCAGCGGCGGGACAGAATAATTCACCCCTCCACTTT	CSAPAAGQNNSPLHF
TRBV7-9	TRBJ2-5	-	-	TGTGCCAGCAGCTTAGCCCTAGCTTCCCACGGGCAGTACTTC	CASSLALASHGQYF
TRBV7-2	TRBJ2-6	-	few	TGTGCCAGCAGCTTAGCCGGTTTCGGAGGGTTTGGGTCGGGGGCCAACGTCCTGACTTTC	CASSLAGFGGFGSGANVLTF
TRBV7-9	TRBJ2-5	TRBD2	-	TGTGCCAGCAGCCCCCTCCTGAGAAGCGGGGAGATGGGGCAAGAGACCCAGTACTTC	CASSPLLRSGEMGQETQYF
TRBV3-1	TRBJ1-2	TRBD1	many	TGTGCCAGCAGCCGAGGACAGGCCGGTGGCTACACCTTC	CASSRGQAGGYTF
TRBV29-1	TRBJ2-1	-	few	TGCAGCGTTGTCCCCATGGACCAGCCGGGTAATGAGCAGTTCTTC	CSVVPMDQPGNEQFF
TRBV28	TRBJ2-4	TRBD2	-	TGTGCCAGCAGTCCTGGGGGGGAAGGACGGAAAGAGCAGTACTTC	CASSPGGEGRKEQYF
TRBV7-9	TRBJ2-1	TRBD2	-	TGTGCCAGCAGCTTAGATTCGGGCGGGAGCCCCTCCTACAATGAGCAGTTCTTC	CASSLDSGGSPSYNEQFF
TRBV20-1	TRBJ2-7	-	few	TGCAGTGCTCTGAGACTACCTACCTACGAGCAGTACTTC	CSALRLPTYEQYF
TRBV29-1	TRBJ1-1	TRBD1	few	TGCAGCGTTGGGACAGGGAACACTGAAGCTTTCTTT	CSVGTGNTEAFF
TRBV7-2	TRBJ2-3	TRBD2	few	TGTGCCAGCAGCTTCGGTAGCGGGAGGGGGGCGGTGCAGTATTTT	CASSFGSGRGAVQYF
TRBV18	TRBJ1-1	-	-	TGTGCCACCCGTGGAGGGAGTGGGACCACTGAAGCTTTCTTT	CATRGGSGTTEAFF
TRBV7-9	TRBJ1-1	-	-	TGTGCCAGCAGCTTAGGTCGGGGGGCGAAGGTGACTGAAGCTTTCTTT	CASSLGRGAKVTEAFF
TRBV2	TRBJ1-2	TRBD1	-	TGTGCCAGCAGCCGCCAACAGGGGTTCCTTTATGGCTACACCTTC	CASSRQQGFLYGYTF
TRBV10-2	TRBJ1-6	TRBD1	-	TGCGCCAGCAGGACAGGGGAATCACCCCTCCACTTT	CASRTGESPLHF
TRBV5-1	TRBJ2-5	-	-	TGCGCCAGCAGCGTGGTGGGGGAAGAGACCCAGTACTTC	CASSVVGEETQYF
TRBV7-2	TRBJ1-4	-	few	TGTGCCAGCAGCTTCAGGGGCCGTGCGACTAATGAAAAACTGTTTTTT	CASSFRGRATNEKLFF
TRBV29-1	TRBJ2-5	-	few	TGCAGCGTTGTACAACAAGAGACCCAGTACTTC	CSVVQQETQYF
TRBV20-1	TRBJ2-2	-	few	TGCAGTGCTAGACGGCAGAGCGCCGGGGAGCTGTTTTTT	CSARRQSAGELFF
TRBV20-1	TRBJ2-5	-	-	TGCAGTGCTAGAGAATTAGGGGCAACCGGGGGGACCCAGTACTTC	CSARELGATGGTQYF
TRBV5-1	TRBJ1-5	-	few	TGCGCCAGCAGCTTGGGGGGGCCCAATCAGCCCCAGCATTTT	CASSLGGPNQPQHF
TRBV4-1	TRBJ1-5	-	-	TGCGCCAGCAGCCAAGGAATCGGGGCCTCGAGCAATCAGCCCCAGCATTTT	CASSQGIGASSNQPQHF